Described below is a single T cell receptor (beta chain) sequence and its context. Trimming took 1 base from V and 0 from J; bases not matched to a gene: 4. Germline lookup yields CDR1 SGHTA and CDR2 FQGNSA. The CDR3 runs 18 residues. This entry comes from a study of control samples from healthy donors and cancer patients. Assay used: immunoSEQ multiplex PCR; TCRdb lists only in-frame clones, some missing. The data hold approximately 70,000 clones, with over 85% observed a single time. The sequence was collected from a man aged 60-69 years with colorectal cancer. Sequenced material: PBMCs. The chain is built from TRBV7-2 and TRBJ2-5; TRBD2 agrees at 14 bases. The CDR3 loop reads CASSLGGTSGGNQETQYF. CDR3 DNA: TGTGCCAGCAGCTTAGGAGGGACTAGCGGGGGTAACCAAGAGACCCAGTACTTC.